Listed below are T cell receptor beta chains from one sample, sequenced in a study of T cells in narcolepsy. Clones were sequenced by immunoSEQ multiplex PCR, and TCRdb holds only the in-frame ones, with some missing. Among about 25,000 clones, more than 70% were seen once, and the ten largest hold less than 1.5%. Specimen: CD45RA- memory CD4+ T cells from PBMCs. The receptors originated from a human donor with narcolepsy. Both conserved end residues are trimmed from each CDR3. Each record gives: V gene, J gene, D gene, CDR3 protein. The D gene is left open where the match is weak.

v_gene: TRBV9; j_gene: TRBJ1-2; d_gene: NA; CDR3aa: ASSPNRDMAAGYGYT
v_gene: TRBV6-4; j_gene: NA; d_gene: TRBD1; CDR3aa: ASSVDRLAPQY
v_gene: TRBV4-2; j_gene: TRBJ2-3; d_gene: TRBD2; CDR3aa: ASSQDSRIGLAGERDTQY
v_gene: TRBV5-1; j_gene: TRBJ1-4; d_gene: NA; CDR3aa: ASSSGQQGTNEKLF
v_gene: TRBV11-2; j_gene: TRBJ2-7; d_gene: TRBD2; CDR3aa: ASSPAGSGFSSYEQY
v_gene: TRBV7-8; j_gene: TRBJ1-1; d_gene: NA; CDR3aa: ASSLVSPRLNTEAF
v_gene: TRBV7-3; j_gene: TRBJ2-5; d_gene: NA; CDR3aa: ASSRLDGETQY
v_gene: TRBV27; j_gene: TRBJ1-1; d_gene: NA; CDR3aa: ASSPGLLRDTEAF
v_gene: TRBV14; j_gene: TRBJ2-3; d_gene: NA; CDR3aa: ASKKGLSTDTQY
v_gene: TRBV5-1; j_gene: TRBJ2-2; d_gene: TRBD1; CDR3aa: ASSSQGAPNTGELF
v_gene: TRBV19; j_gene: TRBJ2-7; d_gene: TRBD2; CDR3aa: ASSIVAGPYEQY
v_gene: TRBV2; j_gene: TRBJ1-4; d_gene: TRBD1; CDR3aa: ASRGTGRSEKLF
v_gene: TRBV6-1; j_gene: TRBJ1-5; d_gene: TRBD1; CDR3aa: ASRSSGGTNQPQH
v_gene: TRBV11-1; j_gene: TRBJ2-7; d_gene: NA; CDR3aa: ASSLGLASAYEQY
v_gene: TRBV4-1; j_gene: TRBJ1-2; d_gene: NA; CDR3aa: ASSQEFGGRKGYT
v_gene: TRBV14; j_gene: TRBJ2-1; d_gene: TRBD2; CDR3aa: ASSHGLVRGEQF
v_gene: TRBV12-5; j_gene: TRBJ1-1; d_gene: TRBD1; CDR3aa: ASGLGQGLGTEAF
v_gene: TRBV7-2; j_gene: TRBJ2-1; d_gene: NA; CDR3aa: ASSLVGGNEQF
v_gene: TRBV19; j_gene: TRBJ2-6; d_gene: NA; CDR3aa: ASRTTRNSGANVLT
v_gene: TRBV27; j_gene: TRBJ2-2; d_gene: TRBD2; CDR3aa: ASSGLAGLGIIGELF
v_gene: TRBV28; j_gene: TRBJ2-2; d_gene: NA; CDR3aa: ASSFSDREAGELF
v_gene: TRBV6-5; j_gene: TRBJ1-1; d_gene: NA; CDR3aa: ASSYAQVSEAF
v_gene: TRBV7-8; j_gene: TRBJ2-3; d_gene: TRBD2; CDR3aa: ASSLGQGLAESTDTQY
v_gene: TRBV6-6; j_gene: TRBJ1-4; d_gene: NA; CDR3aa: ASGNPQVINEKLF
v_gene: TRBV6-1; j_gene: TRBJ2-6; d_gene: TRBD1; CDR3aa: ASSEVRGPGANVLT
v_gene: TRBV19; j_gene: TRBJ2-3; d_gene: TRBD2; CDR3aa: ASKIPGLAGLRGDYTQY
v_gene: TRBV27; j_gene: TRBJ2-1; d_gene: TRBD2; CDR3aa: ASSFIAGGGHEQF
v_gene: TRBV5-5; j_gene: TRBJ1-5; d_gene: TRBD1; CDR3aa: ASSLQGQGLLGQPQH
v_gene: TRBV18; j_gene: TRBJ2-3; d_gene: TRBD2; CDR3aa: ASSQLGLAERSDTQY
v_gene: TRBV7-8; j_gene: TRBJ1-1; d_gene: TRBD1; CDR3aa: ASSLRQGTEAF
v_gene: TRBV6-1; j_gene: TRBJ1-5; d_gene: NA; CDR3aa: ASRALGGVNQPQH
v_gene: TRBV18; j_gene: TRBJ1-4; d_gene: NA; CDR3aa: ASSPGAGEGEKLF
v_gene: TRBV6-4; j_gene: TRBJ2-1; d_gene: NA; CDR3aa: ASSEELASYNEQF
v_gene: TRBV6-1; j_gene: TRBJ2-7; d_gene: TRBD1; CDR3aa: ASSDGTGGYEQY
v_gene: TRBV2; j_gene: TRBJ1-4; d_gene: NA; CDR3aa: ASSMTQQANEKLF
v_gene: TRBV27; j_gene: TRBJ1-4; d_gene: NA; CDR3aa: ASSVEATDEKLF
v_gene: TRBV9; j_gene: TRBJ1-1; d_gene: TRBD1; CDR3aa: ASSGSTGGLITEAF
v_gene: TRBV6-6; j_gene: TRBJ1-1; d_gene: TRBD1; CDR3aa: ASRAQGAGTEAF
v_gene: TRBV28; j_gene: TRBJ2-2; d_gene: TRBD2; CDR3aa: AGRGGEVTGELF
v_gene: TRBV7-9; j_gene: TRBJ2-5; d_gene: TRBD2; CDR3aa: ASRSTAGGETQY
v_gene: TRBV28; j_gene: TRBJ1-3; d_gene: TRBD1; CDR3aa: ASRYDRGLSGNTIY
v_gene: TRBV6-5; j_gene: TRBJ2-5; d_gene: NA; CDR3aa: ASSYRQAGTQY